This TCR beta chain comes out of a study of T cell responses to AZD1222 COVID-19 vaccine. Investigators merged groups given second doses at roughly 4 or roughly 12 weeks. Germline V CDR1 and CDR2: SGHTA, FQGNSA. CDR3 length equals 14 residues. The ends were cut back, 1 base at V and 1 base at J, with 7 bases in the middle. Whole-study findings and limits: Across the whole spike, CD4 TCRs peaked at regions 160-218 and 743-854. Donors skewed white British and female; clonal diversity was possibly underestimated. An increase in Spike-specific TCR breadth and depth was observed after two AZD1222 doses.

For this clone: The antigen remains undetermined.

The repertoire was sequenced with immunoSEQ multiplex PCR; TCRdb's copy has only in-frame clones and lacks some. The sample records 150,000 to 200,000 clones, about 91% being singletons. Material: peripheral blood, obtained 28 days after the second AZD1222 dose. This receptor was obtained from an adult who received the AZD1222 COVID-19 vaccine. The V and J genes are TRBV7-2 and TRBJ1-2, with D perhaps matching TRBD1 (5 bases). DNA of the CDR3: TGTGCCAGCAGCTTAGTCGGGGGTAACTATGGCTACACCTTC. Translated: CASSLVGGNYGYTF. Full variable domain (missing parts from reference TRBV7-2 and TRBJ1-2): GAGVSQSPSNKVTEKGKDVELRCDPISGHTALYWYRQSLGQGLEFLIYFQGNSAPDKSGLPSDRFSAERTGGSVSTLTIQRTQQEDSAVYLCASSLVGGNYGYTFGSGTRLTVV.